What follows are 3 T cell receptor beta chains derived from one specimen sequenced in a study of T cell clonotyping in hematopoietic cell transplantation. Repertoires were generated with immunoSEQ multiplex PCR, while TCRdb's copy carries only in-frame clones and drops some. The profile covers about 69,000 clones, with approximately 95% appearing a single time and under 2% taken by the ten largest. Time point: recipient sample about 28 days before transplant, after cytoreduction. This specimen was peripheral blood mononuclear cells, taken before stem cell transplant. Receptors originate from a woman aged 50 to 65 with acute myeloid leukemia. Some clones in this sample may be carry-over from other donors' samples.

The chain employs TRBV7-2 and TRBJ2-3; 11 bases map to TRBD2. The CDR3 covers 16 residues. The V gene's germline CDR1 is SGHTA and CDR2 FQGNSA. J was trimmed by 0 bases and V by 5 bases; bases with no gene match: 4. The CDR3 coding sequence is TGTGCCAGCAGCAGACGACTAGCGGGAAGCACAGATACGCAGTATTTT. Protein product: CASSRRLAGSTDTQYF.

The rearrangement joins TRBV7-9 to TRBJ1-5; no definite D call. V gave up 0 bases and J gave up 7 bases, with 7 bases separating them. CDR3 size: 13 residues. CDR1 is SEHNR, CDR2 FQNEAQ, per germline (reference sequence). CDR3 nucleotides: TGTGCCAGCAGCTTAGCGCTCGGACAGCCCCAGCATTTT. Translating it yields CASSLALGQPQHF.

V is TRBV19 and J is TRBJ1-1, with D hard to call. CDR1 is LNHDA and CDR2 is SQIVND in the germline V gene (reference sequence). The CDR3 is made up of 13 amino acids. Trimming removed 10 bases at V and 0 bases at J, with 12 bases between. CDR3 loop: CATMGPLNTEAFF. The CDR3 coding sequence is TGTGCCACCATGGGTCCCTTGAACACTGAAGCTTTCTTT.